The entry below gives a single T cell receptor beta chain sequence along with its context. Its antigen is currently unknown. This sample was included in a study of cytomegalovirus exposure and HLA in healthy donors. V lost 6 bases and J lost 5, with 13 bases in between. In germline, CDR1 is LNHNV, CDR2 YYDKDF (reference sequence). The CDR3 is 13 residues long. Vbeta (60) and Jbeta (13) primers were used in the PCR. Assay: immunoSEQ multiplex PCR; the TCRdb copy retains only in-frame clones and omits some. The sample carries 40,000 to 45,000 clones, 51% recorded once. Study findings and constraints: In an earlier analysis, about 90% or about 30%: the productive usage of most TCR beta V segments. A later analysis linked some 17,000 TCR beta sequences to HLA alleles at 0.05 false discovery rate. CMV serostatus was the sole immune exposure data available. Clonal expansion, a later analysis showed, was greater in HLA-associated TCR beta chains than in equally common others.

What was sequenced was PBMCs. V usage is TRBV15 and J usage is TRBJ2-5; possible D gene TRBD2, 5 bases. The clonotype originates from a man in his 60s in good health and CMV-seronegative. CDR3 residues: CATSYVVAETQYF. The CDR3 DNA sequence: TGTGCCACCAGTTACGTTGTAGCGGAGACCCAGTACTTC. Complete variable domain (other parts from reference TRBV15 and TRBJ2-5): DAMVIQNPRYQVTQFGKPVTLSCSQTLNHNVMYWYQQKSSQAPKLLFHYYDKDFNNEADTPDNFQSRRPNTSFCFLDIRSPGLGDTAMYLCATSYVVAETQYFGPGTRLLVL.